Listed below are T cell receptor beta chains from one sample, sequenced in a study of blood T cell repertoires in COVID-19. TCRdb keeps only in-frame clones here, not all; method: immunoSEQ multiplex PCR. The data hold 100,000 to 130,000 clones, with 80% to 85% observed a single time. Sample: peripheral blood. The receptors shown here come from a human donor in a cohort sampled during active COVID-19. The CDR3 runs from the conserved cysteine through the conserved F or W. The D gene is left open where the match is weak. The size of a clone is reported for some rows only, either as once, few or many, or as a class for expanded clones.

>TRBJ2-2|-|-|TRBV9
TGTGCCAGCAGCGTAGTTCCAGAACCCGACACCGGGGAGCTGTTTTTT
CASSVVPEPDTGELFF
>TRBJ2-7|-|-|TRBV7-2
TGTGCCAGCAGCTTAGGCTGGGAGAGGGCCTACGAGCAGTACTTC
CASSLGWERAYEQYF
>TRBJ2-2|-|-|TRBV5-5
TGTGCCAGCAGCTTGGGGCAGGGGCGGTCAACCGGGGAGCTGTTTTTT
CASSLGQGRSTGELFF
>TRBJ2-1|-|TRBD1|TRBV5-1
TGCGCCAGCAGGGACAGGGCGAGCTCCTACAATGAGCAGTTCTTC
CASRDRASSYNEQFF
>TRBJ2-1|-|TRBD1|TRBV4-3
TGCGCCAGCAGCCAAGTTGGGACAGCCTACAATGAGCAGTTCTTC
CASSQVGTAYNEQFF
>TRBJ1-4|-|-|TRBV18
TGTGCCAGCTCACCTAGACAGGAACCGAATGAAAAACTGTTTTTT
CASSPRQEPNEKLFF
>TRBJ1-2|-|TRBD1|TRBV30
TGTGCCTGGAGCCCCGGGACAGCGTATGGCTACACCTTC
CAWSPGTAYGYTF
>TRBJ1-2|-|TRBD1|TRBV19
TGTGCCAGTAGAGAACAGGGGACCTATGGCTACACCTTC
CASREQGTYGYTF
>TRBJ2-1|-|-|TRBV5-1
TGCGCCAGCAGCTTCGGCGGGATGGTCTACAATGAGCAGTTCTTC
CASSFGGMVYNEQFF
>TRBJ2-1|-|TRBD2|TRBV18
TGTGCCAGCTCACCCCCCATGGGTAGCGGGAGCGATGAGCAGTTCTTC
CASSPPMGSGSDEQFF
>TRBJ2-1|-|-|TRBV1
TGCACCAGCAGCCAAGACCTTCTTGTATTGAGCGGGTTTTTTTCCTACAATGAGCAGTTCTTC
CTSSQDLLVLSGFFSYNEQFF
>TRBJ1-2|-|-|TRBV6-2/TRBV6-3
TGTGCCAGCAGTGGACAGCCCTACTATGGCTACACCTTC
CASSGQPYYGYTF
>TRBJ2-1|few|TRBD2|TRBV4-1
TGCGCCAGCAGCCGAGTTTCGTCGGCGGGAGCCTACAATGAGCAGTTCTTC
CASSRVSSAGAYNEQFF
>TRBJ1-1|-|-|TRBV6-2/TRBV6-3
TGTGCCAGCAGTCCACAGGGAATTAACACTGAAGCTTTCTTT
CASSPQGINTEAFF
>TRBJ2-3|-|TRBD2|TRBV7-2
TGTGCCAGCAGCCTTAGGGCCGGGACTAGCGGTAGCACAGATACGCAGTATTTT
CASSLRAGTSGSTDTQYF
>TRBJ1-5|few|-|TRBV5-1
TGCGCCAGCAGCGAAGGGGATAGCAATCAGCCCCAGCATTTT
CASSEGDSNQPQHF
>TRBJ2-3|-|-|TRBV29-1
TGCAGCGTTGGGGCGAAGAATTTT
CSVGAKNF